In this sample, the clone carrying this T cell receptor beta chain turned up many times. This record belongs to a study of early T cells in non-severe SARS-CoV-2 infection. CDR3 length equals 11 residues. V was clipped by 4 bases and J by 13 bases, with 11 bases between them. Germline CDR1 SGHTA, CDR2 FQGTGA. One entry per CDR3 protein, called by TCRdb with MiXCR from the 5' RACE reads. The sample shows more than 55,000 distinct CDR3 sequences, 5.9% of them seen only once. Here the sequenced sample was whole blood, taken at baseline. The chain combines TRBV7-3 with TRBJ2-1; D assignment may be TRBD1 or TRBD2 (5 bases each). The TCR sequence derives from an adult who was a healthcare worker with PCR-confirmed SARS-CoV-2 infection or an uninfected control (not recorded which). In DNA form, the CDR3 reads TGTGCCAGCAGCTCCGGGACGGAACAGTTCTTC. Residues: CASSSGTEQFF.